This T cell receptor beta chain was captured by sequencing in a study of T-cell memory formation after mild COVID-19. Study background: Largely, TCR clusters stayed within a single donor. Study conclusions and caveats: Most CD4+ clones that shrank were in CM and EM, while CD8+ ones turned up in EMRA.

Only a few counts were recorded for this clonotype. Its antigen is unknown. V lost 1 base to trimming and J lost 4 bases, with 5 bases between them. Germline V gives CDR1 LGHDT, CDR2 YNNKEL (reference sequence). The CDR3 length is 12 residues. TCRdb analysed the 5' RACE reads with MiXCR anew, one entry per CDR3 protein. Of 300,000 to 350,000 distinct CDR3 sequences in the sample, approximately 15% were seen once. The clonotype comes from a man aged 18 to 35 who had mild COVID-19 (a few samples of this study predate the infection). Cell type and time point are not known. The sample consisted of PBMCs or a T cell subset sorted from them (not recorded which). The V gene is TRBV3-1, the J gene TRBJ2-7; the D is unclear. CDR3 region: CASSQGEYEQYV. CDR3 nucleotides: TGTGCCAGCAGCCAAGGAGAGTACGAGCAGTACGTC.